The 29 T cell receptor beta chains given below trace back to one sample, sequenced in a study of T cells in women clearing cervical HPV infection. Method: immunoSEQ multiplex PCR; TCRdb's copy keeps in-frame clones and lacks some. The sample spans 40,000 or so clones; the ten largest clones claim under 7%. The sequenced sample was blood buffy coat. The origin of the receptors is a woman between 18 and 70 years old with a cervical HPV16 infection that either progressed to CIN3+ or cleared (not recorded which).

In terms of frequency, this clone is medium-sized. The observed sequence ends 3 residues before the CDR3 terminus, with the missing tail filled in from the germline J gene. V gene TRBV7-2 combines with J gene TRBJ2-4; weak D call: TRBD2 (6 bases). V lost 3 bases and J 3 bases, leaving 12 bases between the germline ends. The CDR3 spans 15 residues. Germline V gene lookup returns CDR1 SGHTA and CDR2 FQGNSA. The part of the CDR3 DNA that was read is TGTGCCAGCAGCTTTTTGGGGGGATTCAAAAACATT. Translation gives CASSFLGGFKNI. The full-length CDR3 reads as CASSFLGGFKNIQYF.

Comments on this clone: The CDR3 end lies 3 residues beyond the end of the read and is filled in from the germline J gene. The V and J genes are TRBV7-3 and TRBJ1-6, with D hard to call. Germline V lookup: CDR1 SGHTA, CDR2 FQGTGA. This CDR3 has 14 residues. Trimming removed 3 bases from V and 9 bases from J, with 12 bases in between. The sequenced CDR3 bases are TGTGCCAGCAGCTTGGTCCCGGGTGGTTCACCC. It yields the protein CASSLVPGGSP. The complete CDR3 sequence is CASSLVPGGSPLHF.

The covered CDR3 bases are TGTGCCAGCAGTGGAGCGGGCTCCTACAATGAG. Protein: CASSGAGSYNE. The full-length CDR3 reads as CASSGAGSYNEQFF. The chain is built from TRBV7-2 and TRBJ2-1; tentatively, D is TRBD2 (6 bases). Read data end 3 residues before the CDR3 end; the end is taken from the germline J gene. Looked up from germline, CDR1 is SGHTA and CDR2 is FQGNSA. Trimming took 6 bases from V and 0 from J, leaving 9 bases between them. This CDR3 spans 14 amino acids.

A note on this clone: The CDR3 end is not reached by the read, which stops 3 residues before it; the germline J gene fills it in. The J gene is TRBJ2-3, the V gene TRBV27; 9 nucleotides align to TRBD2. The CDR3 totals 15 residues. Germline trimming cut 6 bases from V and 2 bases from J; bases unmatched to any gene: 6. Germline loops: CDR1 MNHEY, CDR2 SMNVEV (reference sequence). The CDR3 loop is CASSQSSGDTDTQYF. The CDR3 DNA, read in part, is TGTGCCAGCAGCCAATCTAGCGGGGACACAGATACG.

About this clone itself: The observed sequence ends 3 residues before the CDR3 terminus, with the missing tail filled in from the germline J gene. The gene calls are TRBV28 and TRBJ1-1; maybe TRBD1 (5 bases). Per germline, CDR1 MDHEN and CDR2 SYDVKM. The CDR3 runs to 14 residues. The CDR3 protein is CASSIKWGGFQAFF. CDR3 bases read: TGTGCCAGCAGTATCAAATGGGGGGGATTCCAA.

Turning to this clone: The read comes to an end 3 residues before the CDR3 does, leaving the germline J gene to fill in the end. V usage is TRBV2 and J usage is TRBJ2-7; TRBD2 matches 8 bases. CDR1 and CDR2 (germline): SNHLY, FYNNEI. J was trimmed by 4 bases and V by 7 bases; bases with no gene match: 9. The CDR3 loop spans 14 amino acids. The covered CDR3 bases are TGTGCCAGCAATCCCGGGACTAGTCTATACGAG. As protein: CASNPGTSLYE. The full CDR3 protein reads CASNPGTSLYEQYF.

Details on this clone: The junction shows a germline mismatch at one end, possibly a read error. The read stops 3 residues short of the end of the CDR3; the missing end is completed from the germline J gene. Other DNA sequences of this sample code for an identical CDR3. The V call is TRBV29-1, the J call TRBJ1-3; D not resolved. Germline CDR1 SQVTM, CDR2 ANQGSEA. This CDR3 comprises 14 residues. CDR3 DNA (partial): TGCAGCGTTTCACTCAGGAGCTCTGGAAACACT. This translates into CSVSLRSSGNT. The whole CDR3 region reads CSVSLRSSGNTIYF.

In regard to this clone: The CDR3 end falls 3 residues outside the read, so it is completed with the germline J gene. The gene calls are TRBV11-2 and TRBJ2-3, with 8 positions matching TRBD2. CDR1 is SGHAT, CDR2 FQNNGV, per germline. After removal of 4 bases from V and 2 bases from J, the junction contained 5 bases not matched to a gene. The CDR3 length is 15 residues. The CDR3 region is CASSSGTRHTDTQYF. CDR3 bases read: TGTGCCAGCAGCTCCGGGACTAGGCACACAGATACG.

As for this clone: The read is 3 residues too short to cover the CDR3 end, so that end is filled in from the germline J gene. The chain uses TRBV7-2 and TRBJ1-5; 9 bases align to TRBD1. The V and J ends lost 4 bases and 7 bases, in that order; junction bases with no gene match: 5. Germline CDR1 is SGHTA and CDR2 is FQGNSA. This CDR3 spans 14 amino acids. The sequenced part of the CDR3 DNA is TGTGCCAGCAGCTCTTGGGACAGGGCCCAGCCC. Amino acids: CASSSWDRAQP. The whole CDR3 region reads CASSSWDRAQPQHF.

Details on this clone: The CDR3 end lies 3 residues beyond the end of the read and is filled in from the germline J gene. V is TRBV4-1 and J is TRBJ2-3; no firm D call. Trimming took 5 bases from V and 2 from J, leaving 11 bases between them. This CDR3 has 14 residues. Germline CDR1 and CDR2: MGHRA and YSYEKL. The CDR3 bases that were read are TGCGCCAGCAGCGTCAGGTTTTTCACAGATACG. Protein: CASSVRFFTDT. The full CDR3 sequence reads CASSVRFFTDTQYF.

About this clone itself: The CDR3 end is not reached by the read, which stops 3 residues before it; the germline J gene fills it in. The rearrangement uses TRBV5-5 and TRBJ2-7, with D perhaps matching TRBD1 (5 bases). The CDR3 extends over 15 amino acids. Germline V gene lookup returns CDR1 SGHKS and CDR2 YYEKEE (reference sequence). V lost 0 bases to trimming and J lost 0 bases, with 10 bases between them. CDR3 residues: CASSLEGPASYEQYF. CDR3 DNA (partial): TGTGCCAGCAGCTTGGAGGGGCCGGCCTCCTACGAG.

Comments on this clone: Coverage ceases 3 residues before the CDR3 finishes, and the germline J gene fills in the end. The chain recombines TRBV19 with TRBJ2-1; TRBD2 matches at 12 bases. V dropped 4 bases and J dropped 7; count of bases not matched to a gene: 8. Germline lookup yields CDR1 LNHDA and CDR2 SQIVND (reference sequence). This CDR3 has 16 residues. The sequenced part of the CDR3 DNA is TGTGCCAGTAGTACCCTAGCGGGGGGGCTGAGGAATGAG. Its translation is CASSTLAGGLRNE. The whole CDR3 protein reads CASSTLAGGLRNEQFF.

This clone is identified as medium-sized from frequency. The read finishes 3 residues shy of the CDR3 end, and the germline J gene is used to complete it. The genes are TRBV7-3 and TRBJ2-3; D remains unclear. The CDR3 is 13 residues long. Germline V lookup: CDR1 SGHTA, CDR2 FQGTGA. Trimming took 2 bases from V and 4 from J, leaving 7 bases between them. CDR3 sequence: CASSLAVSDTQYF. CDR3 bases read: TGTGCCAGCAGCTTAGCGGTATCAGATACG.

CDR3 sequence reads: CASSSQGANQPQHF. The CDR3 DNA, read in part, is TGTGCCAGTAGTAGCCAGGGGGCCAATCAGCCC. The chain couples TRBV19 to TRBJ1-5, with TRBD1 matching 8 bases. The read falls 3 residues short of the CDR3 end, and the missing part is taken from the germline J gene. Germline CDR1 and CDR2: LNHDA and SQIVND (reference sequence). Trimming took 4 bases from V and 3 from J; bases not matched to a gene: 2. The CDR3 runs 14 residues.

For this clone: Read coverage stops 3 residues before the CDR3 terminus; the germline J gene supplies the remainder. The chain recombines TRBV7-2 with TRBJ1-4; possibly TRBD1 for D (5 bases). Germline loops: CDR1 SGHTA, CDR2 FQGNSA. The CDR3 extends over 13 amino acids. The CDR3 spells CASSFAQGEELFF. Partial CDR3 DNA: TGTGCCAGCAGCTTCGCTCAAGGGGAGGAA.

As for this clone: The observed sequence ends 3 residues before the CDR3 terminus, with the missing tail filled in from the germline J gene. The chain couples TRBV6-4 to TRBJ1-2; D ambiguous. CDR1 MRHNA and CDR2 SNTAGT come from the germline V gene. CDR3 length equals 14 residues. The CDR3 is CASSDPGEGDGYTF. The CDR3 DNA, read in part, is TGTGCCAGCAGTGACCCCGGGGAGGGTGACGGC.

Turning to this clone: The CDR3 end is not reached by the read, which stops 3 residues before it; the germline J gene fills it in. V usage is TRBV19 and J usage is TRBJ2-1, with 14 bases fitting TRBD2. This CDR3 region has 15 residues. Germline CDR1 LNHDA, CDR2 SQIVND (reference sequence). The trim removed 4 bases at V and 9 bases at J, leaving 5 bases unmatched. CDR3: CASSRTGLAGAEQFF. CDR3 bases read: TGTGCCAGTAGTAGAACGGGACTAGCGGGAGCTGAG.

Concerning this clone itself: Its ends do not fully match the called genes, so a read error is possible. Coverage ceases 3 residues before the CDR3 finishes, and the germline J gene fills in the end. This same CDR3 is encoded by further DNA sequences in the sample. The chain links TRBV30 to TRBJ1-3; D unclear. The CDR3 extends over 15 amino acids. CDR1 and CDR2 (germline): GTSNPN, SVGIG (reference sequence). The CDR3 sequence is CAWTRQAYSGNTIYF. The sequenced part of the CDR3 DNA is TGTGCCTGGACAAGGCAGGCCTACTCTGGAAACACG.

Partial CDR3 DNA: TGCAGTGCTAGAAGGACAGGATCCGGAGACACTGAA. It translates to CSARRTGSGDTE. The whole CDR3 sequence is CSARRTGSGDTEAFF. The V gene is TRBV20-1, the J gene TRBJ1-1, with 7 bases matching TRBD1. The CDR3 extends 3 residues past the end of the read, so its final part is completed from the germline J gene. CDR3 length equals 15 residues. Germline-derived CDR1 and CDR2 are DFQATT and SNEGSKA (reference sequence). J lost 3 bases, V lost 2 bases, and 9 bases had no gene match.

CDR3 loop: CASSFKGYNEQFF. CDR3 DNA, as far as it was read: TGTGCCAGCAGCTTTAAGGGCTACAATGAG. J is TRBJ2-1 and V is TRBV7-9; no firm D call. The CDR3 is cut off 3 residues early in the read; its end comes from the germline J gene. The germline V and J ends were trimmed by 3 bases and 3 bases, with 6 bases remaining between them. CDR1 is SEHNR and CDR2 is FQNEAQ in the germline V gene (reference sequence). The CDR3 consists of 13 residues.

A word on this clone: The read comes to an end 3 residues before the CDR3 does, leaving the germline J gene to fill in the end. The chain couples TRBV7-9 to TRBJ2-3; 13 bases are a match to TRBD2. CDR3 size: 13 residues. The germline V gene encodes CDR1 SEHNR and CDR2 FQNEAQ (reference sequence). The trim removed 6 bases at V and 6 bases at J, leaving 0 bases unmatched. CDR3 DNA, as far as it was read: TGTGCCAGCAGGACTAGCGGGGGGGATACG. It translates to CASRTSGGDT. The CDR3 as a whole reads CASRTSGGDTQYF.

Regarding this clone: The read finishes 3 residues shy of the CDR3 end, and the germline J gene is used to complete it. This chain uses TRBV5-1 with TRBJ2-3; 9 bases are a match to TRBD1. The length of the CDR3 is 15 residues. Germline V lookup: CDR1 SGHRS, CDR2 YFSETQ. After removal of 0 bases from V and 3 bases from J, the junction contained 2 bases not matched to a gene. The CDR3 region is CASSLGGQGTDTQYF. The covered CDR3 bases are TGCGCCAGCAGCTTGGGAGGACAGGGGACAGATACG.

About this clone itself: The CDR3 goes on 3 residues after the read ends, and that part is filled in from the germline J gene. This chain joins TRBV7-7 and TRBJ2-2; D remains unclear. This CDR3 has 13 amino acids. Germline lookup yields CDR1 SSHAT and CDR2 FNYEAQ (reference sequence). The CDR3 bases that were read are TGTGCCAGCAGCTTAGCCCCGACTGAAAAG. This translates into CASSLAPTEK. The full CDR3 reads CASSLAPTEKLFF. Looking up the rest from reference TRBV7-7 and TRBJ2-2 gives the full variable domain: GAGVSQSPRYKVTKRGQDVTLRCDPISSHATLYWYQQALGQGPEFLTYFNYEAQPDKSGLPSDRFSAERPEGSISTLTIQRTEQRDSAMYRCASSLAPTEKLFFGEGSRLTVL.

To note about this clone: The read ends 3 residues shy of where the CDR3 ends; the end is completed using the germline J gene. The chain carries TRBV28 and TRBJ2-7, with 7 positions matching TRBD1. Germline CDR1 and CDR2: MDHEN and SYDVKM. This CDR3 contains 14 residues. The V gene end was trimmed by 7 bases and the J gene end by 0 bases; junction bases not matched to a gene: 6. The CDR3 here is CASTKTGFSYEQYF. CDR3 DNA (partial): TGTGCCAGCACCAAGACAGGGTTCTCCTACGAG.

As concerns this clone: The read gets to within 3 residues of the CDR3 end, and the germline J gene fills in the rest. The V gene is TRBV2, the J gene TRBJ1-6; D is undetermined. Germline V gene lookup returns CDR1 SNHLY and CDR2 FYNNEI. This CDR3 has 15 amino acids. Trimming left V 3 bases short and J 10 bases short, with 16 bases between. CDR3 sequence reads: CASSEEALPGSPLHF. Incomplete CDR3 DNA: TGTGCCAGCAGTGAGGAGGCTCTCCCGGGGTCACCC.

As concerns this clone: The DNA ends 3 residues before the CDR3 does, and the rest of the CDR3 is filled in from the germline J gene. The chain carries TRBV18 and TRBJ1-2, with TRBD1 matching 10 bases. The CDR3 has 15 amino acids. Germline values: CDR1 KGHSH, CDR2 LQKENI. The CDR3 region is CASSDGTGDLSTYTF. The sequenced part of the CDR3 DNA is TGTGCCAGCTCGGACGGGACAGGGGATTTGAGTACC.

As concerns this clone: The read terminates 3 residues before the CDR3 end, so the remaining end is supplied by the germline J gene. The chain recombines TRBV7-9 with TRBJ1-5; D is possibly TRBD1 (6 bases). V lost 4 bases and J lost 7, with 11 bases in between. The germline V gene has CDR1 SEHNR and CDR2 FQNEAQ (reference sequence). This CDR3 spans 13 amino acids. CDR3: CASSSVGGQPQHF. The sequenced part of the CDR3 DNA is TGTGCCAGCAGCTCAGTAGGGGGACAGCCC.

To note about this clone: The read finishes 3 residues shy of the CDR3 end, and the germline J gene is used to complete it. V usage is TRBV2 and J usage is TRBJ1-5; TRBD1 aligns across 8 bases. Germline V gene sequence: CDR1 SNHLY, CDR2 FYNNEI. This CDR3 contains 15 residues. Germline trimming cut 4 bases from V and 2 bases from J; bases unmatched to any gene: 4. CDR3 in amino acids: CASSVETGGNQPQHF. The CDR3 bases that were read are TGTGCCAGCAGTGTTGAGACAGGGGGCAATCAGCCC.

Note on this clone: The CDR3 end is not reached by the read, which stops 3 residues before it; the germline J gene fills it in. This chain uses TRBV13 with TRBJ2-2, with D possibly being TRBD1 (6 bases). Germline V gives CDR1 PRHDT, CDR2 FYEKMQ (reference sequence). CDR3 length: 16 amino acids. The CDR3 sequence: CASSSRQATGGEKLFF. CDR3 bases read: TGTGCCAGCAGCTCCCGACAGGCTACAGGAGGCGAAAAG.